This entry lists 3 T cell receptor beta chains sequenced from one sample in a study of T cell responses to AZD1222 COVID-19 vaccine. The data were produced by immunoSEQ multiplex PCR, yet TCRdb's version contains in-frame clones alone and is incomplete. The table has around 100,000 clones, approximately 88% seen once. The sample consisted of peripheral blood, taken on day 0 of AZD1222 vaccination. These receptors were collected from an adult in good health.

V is TRBV6-5 and J is TRBJ1-1, with D unresolved. The germline V and J ends were trimmed by 7 bases and 9 bases, with 9 bases remaining between them. Germline CDR1 reads MNHEY; CDR2 reads SVGAGI. The CDR3 covers 10 residues. The CDR3 protein is CASTTTKAFF. Written as DNA, the CDR3 is TGTGCCAGCACCACGACTAAAGCTTTCTTT.

V and J are TRBV18 and TRBJ2-7, with D possibly TRBD2 on 6 matching bases. CDR1 KGHSH and CDR2 LQKENI come from the germline V gene. The CDR3 sequence is 12 residues long. The V end was cut by 5 bases, the J end by 2 bases, with 7 bases between. The CDR3 DNA is TGTGCCAGCTCAATAGCGGCCTACGAGCAGTACTTC. Protein sequence: CASSIAAYEQYF.

The chain has TRBV6-5 and TRBJ1-1; possibly TRBD1 for D (5 bases). CDR3 length: 16 amino acids. The germline V and J ends were trimmed by 2 bases and 1 base, with 14 bases remaining between them. Germline V gene sequence: CDR1 MNHEY, CDR2 SVGAGI. The CDR3 nucleotides are TGTGCCAGCAGTTACCCCAGGGAGGGATCGAACACTGAAGCTTTCTTT. It yields the protein CASSYPREGSNTEAFF.